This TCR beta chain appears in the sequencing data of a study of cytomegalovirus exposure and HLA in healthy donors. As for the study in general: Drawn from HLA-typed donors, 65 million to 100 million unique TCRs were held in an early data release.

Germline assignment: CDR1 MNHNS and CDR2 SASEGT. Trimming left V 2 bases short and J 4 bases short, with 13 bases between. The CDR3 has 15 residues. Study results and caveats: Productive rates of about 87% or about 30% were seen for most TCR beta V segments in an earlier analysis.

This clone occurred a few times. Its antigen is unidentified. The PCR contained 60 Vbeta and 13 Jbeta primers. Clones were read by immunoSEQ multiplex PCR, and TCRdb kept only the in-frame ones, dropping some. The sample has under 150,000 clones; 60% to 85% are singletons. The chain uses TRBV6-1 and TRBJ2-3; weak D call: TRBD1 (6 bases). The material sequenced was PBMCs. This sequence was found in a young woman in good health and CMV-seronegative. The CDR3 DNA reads TGTGCCAGCAGTGAATTGGTGGGGGCGGCAGATACGCAGTATTTT. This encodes CASSELVGAADTQYF.